This T cell receptor beta chain is from a study of blood T cells in healthy people across ages (dated by TCRdb to between 2014 and 2017). Study-wide context: Template switching captured roughly one uniquely barcoded TCR beta cDNA molecule per two T cells in model experiments. To track age-related changes in TCR beta repertoire diversity, the study relied on deep sequencing normalized with unique cDNA molecular identifiers. Donors were grouped into four age groups: young (average roughly 15 years), middle-aged (about 40), aged (approximately 67) and long-lived (less than 85). To avoid experimental bias, donors of different ages were randomly spread across the sequencing lanes. Using the same blood draw, the study looked at two additional independent replicas of 1 million unique cDNA reads for two donors, one aged 18 to 30 and the other aged 80 or older.

The protocol used for the library was 5' RACE. Sequenced on an Illumina HiSeq 2500. A second PCR of roughly 6 to 11 cycles was performed with a sample-barcoded 5' primer and a J-beta primer mix. Each TCR beta cDNA molecule received a unique molecular identifier from a template-switch 5' adaptor carrying 12 random nucleotides. Each sample yielded at least 3 million CDR3-containing paired-end reads. The Mint cDNA synthesis kit, primed by a TRBC-specific oligonucleotide, was used to synthesize first-strand cDNA from all RNA. Following uracil-DNA glycosylase treatment, all cDNA underwent a first 18-cycle PCR with the universal primers M1SS and BC2_uni_R. Processing in the source paper ran as follows. For normalization, 1 million high-quality reads, each with a distinct molecular identifier, were randomly selected from each sample. Reads sharing molecular identifiers were discarded rather than binned into consensus sequences. MiTCR, with a Q25 quality threshold and the strictest error-elimination algorithm, was used for CDR3 identification, clonotype clustering and error correction. A nonparametric unseen species model with Euler transformation was used to estimate lower-bound total TCR beta diversity. TCRdb reprocessing: public reads trimmed at Q25 with fastp, clones called with MiXCR, in-frame beta chains kept. Rows with a matching CDR3 protein are joined into one entry that keeps the most common DNA and genes. It is TCRdb's table, rather than the study itself, that gives the V and J calls and clone size. The table for this sample lists roughly 1,500,000 distinct CDR3 sequences; approximately 32% of them were counted only once. The ten top clones hold about 11% of the sample.

Taken from the germline V gene (reference sequence), the CDR1 and CDR2 loops are DFQATT and SNEGSKA. Between the V and J ends, shortened by 3 bases and 0 bases respectively, the junction contains 17 bases. Including the terminal cysteine and phenylalanine, the CDR3 comprises 16 residues. The CDR3 DNA has 48 bases and is translated from base 1. For this clonotype: It has no known antigen specificity. Per-nucleotide qualities are absent, and no much larger clonotype sits a single base away.

Overall study results and their limits: A strong correlation was found between observed TCR beta diversity and the percentage of naive T cells measured by flow cytometry. Estimates of total diversity from one million sequenced T cells were regarded as lower bounds and underestimates. As age increased, observed TCR beta diversity per million T cells dropped in a roughly linear way, and a significant reduction was already evident by age 40. Donor CMV infection status was unknown, potentially confounding age-related changes in expanded clonotypes. The long-lived group showed more naive CD4+ T cells, fewer expanded clones and increased TCR diversity than the aged group, suggesting age selection. Because profiling used bulk unsorted PBMCs, naive and antigen-experienced compartments could not be compared conclusively.

The 40 or so donors, aged 6 to 90 years, were systemically healthy Caucasian individuals from Russia. About 10 milliliters of peripheral blood were collected from each donor into EDTA-treated Vacutainer tubes. Ficoll-Paque density-gradient centrifugation was used to isolate PBMCs, with at least 6.5 million per sample. Total RNA was extracted from PBMCs with Trizol reagent, with at least 6 micrograms obtained per sample. The percentages of naive CD45RAhigh/CD27high T cells were determined by flow cytometry on a PBMC aliquot from every donor. The V gene is TRBV20-1 and the J gene is TRBJ2-5, and TRBD1 may be the D gene, going by 6 matching bases. This sequence was found in a woman in her 30s in good health. The material sequenced was blood. The CDR3 region has the sequence CSASPRLYRDQETQYF. Read as DNA, the sequence is TGCAGTGCTAGCCCCCGCTTATACAGGGACCAAGAGACCCAGTACTTC.